This T cell receptor (beta chain) was documented in a study of blood T cell repertoires in COVID-19. Overall study context: The study drew acute and convalescent COVID-19 samples from the United States, Italy and Spain.

In the authors' methods: Researchers report that nucleated cell counts were estimated from reference gene primer amplification. Assay: immunoSEQ multiplex PCR; the TCRdb copy retains only in-frame clones and omits some. The V and J calls and clone size were taken over from that table, and D and trimming were inferred from the DNA. The sample carries over 350,000 clones, about 88% recorded once. The V and J ends lost 3 bases and 5 bases respectively, with 20 bases between them. The CDR3 contains 16 residues. Germline CDR1 MNHNS, CDR2 SASEGT. Clinical histories supplied by participants themselves formed the basis of cohort assignment.

J is TRBJ2-7 and V is TRBV6-1; weak D call: TRBD1 (7 bases). Sequenced input: PBMCs or T cells enriched from blood (not recorded which). The TCR was taken from a young woman who had recovered from COVID-19. The CDR3 loop reads CASSDVKDRTKDEQYF. In nucleotides, the CDR3 is TGTGCCAGCAGTGACGTTAAGGACAGGACTAAGGACGAGCAGTACTTC.